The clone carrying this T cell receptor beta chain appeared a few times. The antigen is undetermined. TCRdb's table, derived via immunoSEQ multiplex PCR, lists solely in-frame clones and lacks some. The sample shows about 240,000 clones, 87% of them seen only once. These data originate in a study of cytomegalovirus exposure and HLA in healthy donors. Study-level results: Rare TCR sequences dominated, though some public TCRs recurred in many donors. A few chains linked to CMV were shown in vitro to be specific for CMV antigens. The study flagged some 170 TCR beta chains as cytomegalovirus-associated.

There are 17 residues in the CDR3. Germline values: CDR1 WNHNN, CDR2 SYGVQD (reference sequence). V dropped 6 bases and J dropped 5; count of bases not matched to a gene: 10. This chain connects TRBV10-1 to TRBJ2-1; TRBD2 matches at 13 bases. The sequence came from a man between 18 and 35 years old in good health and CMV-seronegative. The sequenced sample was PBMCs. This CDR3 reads CASSPTSGRAPHNEQFF. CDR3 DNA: TGCGCCAGCAGCCCTACTAGCGGGAGGGCCCCCCACAATGAGCAGTTCTTC.